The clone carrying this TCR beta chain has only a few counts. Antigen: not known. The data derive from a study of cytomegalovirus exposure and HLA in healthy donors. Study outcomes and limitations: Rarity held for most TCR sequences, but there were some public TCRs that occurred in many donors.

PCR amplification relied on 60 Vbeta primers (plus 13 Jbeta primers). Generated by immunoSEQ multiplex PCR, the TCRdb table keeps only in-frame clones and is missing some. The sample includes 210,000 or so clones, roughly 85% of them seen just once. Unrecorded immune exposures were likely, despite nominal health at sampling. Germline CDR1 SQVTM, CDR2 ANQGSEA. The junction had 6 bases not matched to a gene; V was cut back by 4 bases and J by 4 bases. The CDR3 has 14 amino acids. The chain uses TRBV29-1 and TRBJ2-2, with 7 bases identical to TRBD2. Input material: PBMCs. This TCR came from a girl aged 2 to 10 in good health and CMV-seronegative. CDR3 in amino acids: CSVGGGDRTGELFF. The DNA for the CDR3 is TGCAGCGTTGGGGGGGGTGATCGCACCGGGGAGCTGTTTTTT.